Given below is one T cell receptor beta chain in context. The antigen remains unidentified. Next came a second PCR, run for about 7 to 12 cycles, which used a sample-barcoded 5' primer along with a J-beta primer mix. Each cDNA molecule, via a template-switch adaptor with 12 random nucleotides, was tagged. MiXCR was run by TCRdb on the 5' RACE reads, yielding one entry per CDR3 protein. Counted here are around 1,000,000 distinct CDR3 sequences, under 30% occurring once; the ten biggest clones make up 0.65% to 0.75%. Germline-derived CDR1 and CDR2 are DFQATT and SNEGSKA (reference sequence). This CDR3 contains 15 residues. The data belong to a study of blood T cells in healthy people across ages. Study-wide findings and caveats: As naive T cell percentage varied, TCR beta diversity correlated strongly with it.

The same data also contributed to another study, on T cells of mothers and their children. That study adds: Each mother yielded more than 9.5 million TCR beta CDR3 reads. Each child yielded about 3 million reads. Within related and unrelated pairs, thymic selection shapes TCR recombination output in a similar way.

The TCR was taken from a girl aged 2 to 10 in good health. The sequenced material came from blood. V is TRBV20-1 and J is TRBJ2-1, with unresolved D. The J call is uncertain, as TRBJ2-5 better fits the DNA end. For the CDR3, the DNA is TGCAGTGCTAGGGGATTCGGAGATTGGCAAGAGACCCAGTACTTC. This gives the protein CSARGFGDWQETQYF.